Sequencing of this TCR beta chain was carried out in a study of blood T cell repertoires in COVID-19 (dated by TCRdb to about 2020). Regarding the study in general: Samples from collaborators originated in the United States, Italy and Spain and spanned both the acute and convalescent phases of COVID-19. The dataset comprised deeply sampled blood TCRbeta repertoires from subjects exposed to, actively infected with, or recovered from COVID-19. Sample metadata almost always included a de-identified subject ID, COVID-19 status, age in years and sex. The samples were drawn from the first 160 participants of the ongoing ImmuneRACE study and from 950 to 1,500 subjects provided by 6 global collaborators. The prospective study material was composed of cDNA or gDNA derived from T cells, B-cell-depleted T cells, or PBMCs. HLA class I and class II types, where available, came from metadata supplied by the sample provider rather than from assay-based typing. The repertoires were released in a freely available public database meant as a resource for research on the immune response to SARS-CoV-2.

TCRbeta CDR3 regions were amplified from genomic DNA using the immunoSEQ Assay, a bias-controlled multiplex PCR. Regarding the original processing steps: The number of nucleated cells in each sample was estimated by amplification of reference gene primers within the assay. To quantify the absolute abundance of each unique TCRbeta CDR3 rearrangement, sequence reads were collapsed and filtered. For each sample, productive Simpson clonality was calculated as the square root of Simpson's diversity index across productive rearrangements. In its TCRdb copy, this immuneACCESS table keeps in-frame sequences only and misses some clones. Where compared with another copy, unresolved V genes explain less than half of these, and the others have no known cause. From that table come the V and J calls and clone size; the DNA was used to work out D and trimming. The sample includes about 150,000 clones, with roughly nine tenths observed a single time. The ten biggest clones cover about 4.1% of the sample.

About this clone itself: Its target antigen remains unknown. No qualities accompany the bases; no much larger clone lies one base away.

V drops 0 bases and J drops 4 bases, leaving 16 bases in between. CDR1 is given as SGDLS and CDR2 as YYNGEE, both from the germline V gene. Counted from cysteine to phenylalanine, this CDR3 has 16 amino acids. Only the CDR3 portion is preserved as DNA: 48 bases, with reading frame beginning at the first base. Enrolling through a virtual design, the prospective study's participants ranged in age from about 18 to 100 years and lived across roughly 24 United States geographic areas. To assign participants to cohorts, the prospective study relied on clinical history that participants themselves reported in a screening survey and a study questionnaire. A participant counted as exposed if, within 2 weeks of entering the study, that participant had been in contact with someone who had a PCR-confirmed or clinician-diagnosed COVID-19 case. In the prospective study, mobile phlebotomists collected whole blood, serum and a nasopharyngeal or oropharyngeal swab from each participant. Additional blood draws and questionnaires over an approximately two-month period could optionally be provided by prospective study participants. Blood samples from the prospective study were shipped frozen or at room temperature prior to DNA extraction.

General conclusions and limits of the study: How much clinical and demographic metadata was included differed by source and by participant, and the metadata was provided uncurated.

Sequencing input: PBMCs or T cells enriched from blood (not recorded which). This clonotype was sampled from a woman in her thirties or forties who had been exposed to COVID-19. The chain is encoded by TRBV9 joined to TRBJ1-1; TRBD1 could be the D gene, as 5 bases match. DNA sequence: TGTGCCAGCAGCGTAGATAGCCTAAGGAGGGGCACTGAAGCTTTCTTT. Its protein product is CASSVDSLRRGTEAFF.